At least ten counts were recorded for the clone carrying this T cell receptor beta chain. Its antigen is not known. At one end, the junction sequence differs from germline, possibly due to a read error. Germline loops: CDR1 MNHEY, CDR2 SMNVEV (reference sequence). The CDR3 is 14 residues long. This record belongs to a study of early T cells in non-severe SARS-CoV-2 infection. Study details: Chains from this unsorted whole-blood bulk RNA could not be paired. Study-level findings and limits: Using VDJdb, the matching emphasized anti-spike CD8 responses while missing private and CD4 specificities.

Individual cDNA molecules received unique molecular identifiers. MiXCR, applied by TCRdb to the 5' RACE reads, yields one record per CDR3 protein. Of 75,000 to 90,000 distinct CDR3 sequences in the sample, 8% to 13% were seen once. This rearrangement joins TRBV27 to TRBJ1-3; no firm D call. This clonotype was obtained from an adult who was a healthcare worker with PCR-confirmed SARS-CoV-2 infection or an uninfected control (not recorded which). Sequenced material: whole blood, taken at baseline. CDR3 coding DNA: TGTGCCAGCAGTTTGACGCGCTCTGAAAACACCATATATTTT. The encoded protein is CASSLTRSENTIYF.